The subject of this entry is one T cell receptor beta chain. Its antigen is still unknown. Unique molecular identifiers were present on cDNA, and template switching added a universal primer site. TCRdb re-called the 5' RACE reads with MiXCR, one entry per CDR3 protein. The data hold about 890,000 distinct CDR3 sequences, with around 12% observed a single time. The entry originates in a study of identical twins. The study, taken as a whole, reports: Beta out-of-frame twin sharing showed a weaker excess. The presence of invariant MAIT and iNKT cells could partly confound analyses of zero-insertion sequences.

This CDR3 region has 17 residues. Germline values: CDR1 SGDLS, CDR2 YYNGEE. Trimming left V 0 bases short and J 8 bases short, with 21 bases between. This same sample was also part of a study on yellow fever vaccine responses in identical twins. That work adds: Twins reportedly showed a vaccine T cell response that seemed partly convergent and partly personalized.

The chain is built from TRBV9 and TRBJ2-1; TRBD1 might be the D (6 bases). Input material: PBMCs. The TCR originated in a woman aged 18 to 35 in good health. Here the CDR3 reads CASSVVPSPGARDEQFF. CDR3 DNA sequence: TGTGCCAGCAGCGTAGTTCCCTCCCCAGGGGCAAGGGATGAGCAGTTCTTC.